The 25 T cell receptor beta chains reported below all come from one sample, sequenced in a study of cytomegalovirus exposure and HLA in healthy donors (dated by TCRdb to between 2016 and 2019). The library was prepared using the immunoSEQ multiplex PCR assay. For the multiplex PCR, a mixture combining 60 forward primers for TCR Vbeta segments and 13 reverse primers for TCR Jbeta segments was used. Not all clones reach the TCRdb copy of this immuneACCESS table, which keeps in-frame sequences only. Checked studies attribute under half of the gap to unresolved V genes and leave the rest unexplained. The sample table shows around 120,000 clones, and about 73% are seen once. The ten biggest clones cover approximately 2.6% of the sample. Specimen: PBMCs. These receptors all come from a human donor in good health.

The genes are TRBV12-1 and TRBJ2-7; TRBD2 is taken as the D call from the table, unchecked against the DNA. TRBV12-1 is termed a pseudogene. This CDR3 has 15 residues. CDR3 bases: TGTGCCAGCAGTCATAACGGGAGGCCGACCTACGAGCAGTACTTC. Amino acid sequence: CASSHNGRPTYEQYF.

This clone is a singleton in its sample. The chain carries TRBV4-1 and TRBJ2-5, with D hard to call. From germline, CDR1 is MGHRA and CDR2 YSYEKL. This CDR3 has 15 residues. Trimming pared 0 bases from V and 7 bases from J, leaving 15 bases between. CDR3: CASSQDTTPRGTQYF. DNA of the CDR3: TGCGCCAGCAGCCAAGATACTACCCCCCGAGGGACCCAGTACTTC.

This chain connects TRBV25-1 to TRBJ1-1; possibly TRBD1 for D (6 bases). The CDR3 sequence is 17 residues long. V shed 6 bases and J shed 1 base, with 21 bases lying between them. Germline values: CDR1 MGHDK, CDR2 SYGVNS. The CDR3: CASRVDWGGGGNTEAFF. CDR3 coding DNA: TGTGCCAGCAGGGTAGATTGGGGGGGCGGGGGGAACACTGAAGCTTTCTTT.

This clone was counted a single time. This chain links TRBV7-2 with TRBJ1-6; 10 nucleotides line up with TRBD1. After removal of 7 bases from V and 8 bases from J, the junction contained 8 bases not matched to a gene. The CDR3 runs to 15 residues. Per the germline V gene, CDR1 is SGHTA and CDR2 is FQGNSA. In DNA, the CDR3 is TGTGCCAGCATGCACCGGGACAGGGGACATTCACCCCTCCACTTT. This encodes CASMHRDRGHSPLHF.

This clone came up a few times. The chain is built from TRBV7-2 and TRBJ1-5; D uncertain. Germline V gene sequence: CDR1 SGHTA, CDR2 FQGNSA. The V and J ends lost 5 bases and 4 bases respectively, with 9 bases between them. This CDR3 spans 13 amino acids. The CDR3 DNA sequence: TGTGCCAGCAGCACCGCGAGGAATCAGCCCCAGCATTTT. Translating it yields CASSTARNQPQHF.

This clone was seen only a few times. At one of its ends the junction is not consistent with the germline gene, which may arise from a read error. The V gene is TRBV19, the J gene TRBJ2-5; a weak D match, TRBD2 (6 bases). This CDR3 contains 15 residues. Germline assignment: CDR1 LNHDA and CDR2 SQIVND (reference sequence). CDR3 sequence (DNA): TGTTCCAGTAGGCCATCGGGACTGGGGATCGGGACCCAGTACTTC. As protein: CSSRPSGLGIGTQYF.

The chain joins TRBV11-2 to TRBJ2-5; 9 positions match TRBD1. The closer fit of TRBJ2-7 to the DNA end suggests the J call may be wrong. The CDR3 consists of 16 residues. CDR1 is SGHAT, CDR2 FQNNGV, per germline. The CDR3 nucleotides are TGTGCCAGCAGCTTAGGAAGAGGACAGGGGAGGTACGAGCAGTACTTC. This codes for CASSLGRGQGRYEQYF.

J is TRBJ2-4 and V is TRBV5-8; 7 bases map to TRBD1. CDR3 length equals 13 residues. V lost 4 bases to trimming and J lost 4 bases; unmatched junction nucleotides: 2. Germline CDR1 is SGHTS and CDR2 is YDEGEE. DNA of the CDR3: TGTGCCAGCAGCGGGGGACAGAAAAACATTCAGTACTTC. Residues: CASSGGQKNIQYF.

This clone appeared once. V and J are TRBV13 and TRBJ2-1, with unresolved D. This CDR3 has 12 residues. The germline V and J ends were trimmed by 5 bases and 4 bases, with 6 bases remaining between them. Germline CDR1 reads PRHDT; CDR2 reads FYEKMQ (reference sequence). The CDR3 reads CASSPTYNEQFF. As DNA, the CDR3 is TGTGCCAGCAGCCCGACTTACAATGAGCAGTTCTTC.

CDR3 amino acids: CAWSLVGGNEQFF. The DNA of the CDR3 is TGTGCCTGGAGTCTGGTGGGGGGGAACGAGCAGTTCTTC. The chain joins TRBV30 to TRBJ2-1, with 7 bases fitting TRBD2. Trimming cost V 2 bases and J 10 bases; bases outside gene matches: 8. Germline assignment: CDR1 GTSNPN and CDR2 SVGIG (reference sequence). This CDR3 is 13 amino acids long.

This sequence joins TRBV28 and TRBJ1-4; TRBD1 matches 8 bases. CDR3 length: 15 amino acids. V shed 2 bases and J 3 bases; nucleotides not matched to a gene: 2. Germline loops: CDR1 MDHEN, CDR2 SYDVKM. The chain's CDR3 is CASSLGDRPNEKLFF. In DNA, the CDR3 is TGTGCCAGCAGTTTAGGGGACAGGCCTAATGAAAAACTGTTTTTT. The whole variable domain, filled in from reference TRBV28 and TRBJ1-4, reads DVKVTQSSRYLVKRTGEKVFLECVQDMDHENMFWYRQDPGLGLRLIYFSYDVKMKEKGDIPEGYSVSREKKERFSLILESASTNQTSMYLCASSLGDRPNEKLFFGSGTQLSVL.

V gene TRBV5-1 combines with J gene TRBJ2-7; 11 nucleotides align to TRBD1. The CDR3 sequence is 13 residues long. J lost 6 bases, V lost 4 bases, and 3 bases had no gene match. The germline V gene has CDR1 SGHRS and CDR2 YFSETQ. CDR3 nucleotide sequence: TGCGCCAGCAGCCGGGACAGGGGGTTCGAGCAGTACTTC. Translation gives CASSRDRGFEQYF.

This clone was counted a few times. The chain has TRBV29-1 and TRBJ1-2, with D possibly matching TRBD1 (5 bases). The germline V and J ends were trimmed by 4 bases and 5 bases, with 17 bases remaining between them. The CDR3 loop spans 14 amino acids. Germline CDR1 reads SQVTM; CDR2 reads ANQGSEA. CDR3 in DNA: TGCAGCGTTGCCTCCTCGCGCGACAGTTATGGCTACACCTTC. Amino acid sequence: CSVASSRDSYGYTF.

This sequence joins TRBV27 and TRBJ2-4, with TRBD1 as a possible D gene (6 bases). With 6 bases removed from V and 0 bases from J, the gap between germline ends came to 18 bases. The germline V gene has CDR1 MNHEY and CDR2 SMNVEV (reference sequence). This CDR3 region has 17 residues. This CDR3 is CASSHNQGTLAKNIQYF. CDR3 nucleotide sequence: TGTGCCAGCAGCCATAACCAGGGGACCCTAGCCAAAAACATTCAGTACTTC.

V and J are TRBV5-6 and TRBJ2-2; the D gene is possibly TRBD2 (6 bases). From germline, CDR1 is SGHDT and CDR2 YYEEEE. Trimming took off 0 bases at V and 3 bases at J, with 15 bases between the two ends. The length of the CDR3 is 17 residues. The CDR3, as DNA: TGTGCCAGCAGCTTGGAATTCCGGGGCGGGGACACCGGGGAGCTGTTTTTT. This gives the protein CASSLEFRGGDTGELFF. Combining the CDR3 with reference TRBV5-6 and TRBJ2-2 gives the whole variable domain DAGVTQSPTHLIKTRGQQVTLRCSPKSGHDTVSWYQQALGQGPQFIFQYYEEEERQRGNFPDRFSGHQFPNYSSELNVNALLLGDSALYLCASSLEFRGGDTGELFFGEGSRLTVL.

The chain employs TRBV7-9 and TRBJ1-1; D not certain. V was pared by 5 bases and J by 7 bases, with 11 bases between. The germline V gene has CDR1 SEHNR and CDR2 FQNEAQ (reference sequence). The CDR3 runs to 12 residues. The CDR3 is CASSPAGVEAFF. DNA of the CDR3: TGTGCCAGCAGCCCTGCAGGTGTTGAAGCTTTCTTT.

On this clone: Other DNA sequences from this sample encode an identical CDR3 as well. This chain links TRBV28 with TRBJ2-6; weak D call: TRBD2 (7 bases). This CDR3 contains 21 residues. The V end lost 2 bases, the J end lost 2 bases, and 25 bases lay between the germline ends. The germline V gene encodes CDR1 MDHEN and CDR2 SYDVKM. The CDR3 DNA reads TGTGCCAGCAGTTTACCCCCGCCTGGGGGGGCAAGGGAAACTGGGGCCAACGTCCTGACTTTC. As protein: CASSLPPPGGARETGANVLTF.

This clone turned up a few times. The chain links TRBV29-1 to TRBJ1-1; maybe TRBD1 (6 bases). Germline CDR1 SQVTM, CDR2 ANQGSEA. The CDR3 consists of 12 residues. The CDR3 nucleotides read TGCGGTTCGGACAGCTCACGAGTCGGGGCTTTCTTT. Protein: CGSDSSRVGAFF.

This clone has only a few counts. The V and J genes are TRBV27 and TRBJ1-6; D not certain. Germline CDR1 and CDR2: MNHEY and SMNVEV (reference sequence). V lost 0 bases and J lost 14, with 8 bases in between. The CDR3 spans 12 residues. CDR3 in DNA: TGTGCCAGCAGTTTATCAAGCGGGACCCTCCACTTT. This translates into CASSLSSGTLHF.

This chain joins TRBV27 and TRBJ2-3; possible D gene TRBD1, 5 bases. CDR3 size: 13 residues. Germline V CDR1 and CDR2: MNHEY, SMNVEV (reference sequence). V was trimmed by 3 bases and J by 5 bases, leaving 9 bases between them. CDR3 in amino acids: CASSFITGDTQYF. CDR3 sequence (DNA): TGTGCCAGCAGTTTCATTACAGGAGATACGCAGTATTTT.

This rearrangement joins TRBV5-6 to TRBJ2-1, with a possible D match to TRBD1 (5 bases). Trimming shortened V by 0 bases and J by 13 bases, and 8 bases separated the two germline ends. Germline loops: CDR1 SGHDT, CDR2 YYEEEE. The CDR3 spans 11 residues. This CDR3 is CASSLAREQFF. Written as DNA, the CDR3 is TGTGCCAGCAGCTTGGCCAGGGAACAGTTCTTC.

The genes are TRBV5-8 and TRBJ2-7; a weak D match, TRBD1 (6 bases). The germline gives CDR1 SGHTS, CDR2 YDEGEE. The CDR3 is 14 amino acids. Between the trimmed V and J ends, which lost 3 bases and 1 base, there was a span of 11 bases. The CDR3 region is CASSYREGSYEQYF. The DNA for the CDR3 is TGTGCCAGCAGCTACAGGGAAGGATCCTACGAGCAGTACTTC. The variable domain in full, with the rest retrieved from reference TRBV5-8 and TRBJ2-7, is EAGVTQSPTHLIKTRGQQATLRCSPISGHTSVYWYQQALGLGLQFLLWYDEGEERNRGNFPPRFSGRQFPNYSSELNVNALELEDSALYLCASSYREGSYEQYFGPGTRLTVT.

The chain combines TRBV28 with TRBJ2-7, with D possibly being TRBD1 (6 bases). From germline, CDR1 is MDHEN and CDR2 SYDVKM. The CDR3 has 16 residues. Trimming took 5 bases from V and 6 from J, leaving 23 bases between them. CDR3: CASSQETGKAGFEQYF. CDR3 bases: TGTGCCAGCAGTCAAGAAACAGGGAAGGCAGGGTTCGAGCAGTACTTC.

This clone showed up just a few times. The CDR3 reads CASSPNPRQGGYGYTF. The CDR3 nucleotides read TGCGCCAGCAGCCCCAACCCGAGACAGGGTGGCTATGGCTACACCTTC. The V gene is TRBV5-1, the J gene TRBJ1-2, with TRBD1 matching 7 bases. This CDR3 is 16 amino acids long. In germline, CDR1 is SGHRS, CDR2 YFSETQ. The ends lost 4 bases at V and 4 bases at J; junction bases unmatched: 13.

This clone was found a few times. The CDR3 bases are TGTGCCAGCAGTTTCTTGCGGGGGGGCGGGTACAATGAGCAGTTCTTC. This sequence encodes CASSFLRGGGYNEQFF. V usage is TRBV6-5 and J usage is TRBJ2-1; 9 bases map to TRBD2. The CDR3 is 16 amino acids. With V trimmed by 4 bases and J by 4 bases, 8 bases remained unmatched. Germline assignment: CDR1 MNHEY and CDR2 SVGAGI.